These T cell receptor beta chains were read from a single sample in a study of OX40 agonist ivuxolimab in advanced cancers. Some clones are missing from TCRdb's copy, which holds only in-frame ones; the method was immunoSEQ multiplex PCR. Here the sample spans approximately 61,000 clones, 91% being singletons. This specimen was CD4+ or CD8+ T cells sorted from blood, taken in a trial of the OX40 agonist ivuxolimab. These receptor sequences come from an adult with an advanced solid tumor such as melanoma, head and neck, liver or kidney cancer. Each CDR3 is given with its conserved first and last residue. A D gene is named only where the DNA matches it firmly. Some rows mark clone size as missing; the rest say once, few, many or name a class of expanded clone.

size,J,D,V,CDR3,DNA
NA,TRBJ2-2,NA,TRBV28,CASSPAGRKNTGELFF,TGTGCCAGCAGTCCGGCGGGACGGAAGAACACCGGGGAGCTGTTTTTT
NA,TRBJ2-7,TRBD1,TRBV7-2,CASSLAKTPGQGTATEQYF,TGTGCCAGCAGCTTAGCGAAGACCCCGGGACAGGGTACCGCAACCGAGCAGTACTTC
NA,TRBJ2-6,TRBD1,TRBV19,CASSISRGHGANVLTF,TGTGCCAGTAGTATTTCCAGGGGGCATGGGGCCAACGTCCTGACTTTC
NA,TRBJ1-1,TRBD1,TRBV2,CASKPLWTGEVNTEAFF,TGTGCCAGCAAGCCCCTATGGACAGGGGAGGTGAACACTGAAGCTTTCTTT
NA,TRBJ2-2,NA,TRBV7-9,CASPARGATNTGELFF,TGTGCCAGTCCCGCCCGGGGGGCCACGAACACCGGGGAGCTGTTTTTT
NA,TRBJ1-2,TRBD1,TRBV5-5,CASSLYEGANYGYTF,TGTGCCAGCAGCTTGTATGAGGGGGCGAACTATGGCTACACCTTC
NA,TRBJ2-3,TRBD2,TRBV6-1,CASSESGLAGGTDTQYF,TGTGCCAGCAGTGAGTCGGGACTAGCGGGGGGCACAGATACGCAGTATTTT
NA,TRBJ1-5,NA,TRBV7-9,CASSLAGADQPQHF,TGTGCCAGCAGCTTGGCCGGGGCAGATCAGCCCCAGCATTTT
NA,TRBJ1-5,TRBD1,TRBV28,CASSLRQGGQPQHF,TGTGCCAGCAGTTTAAGGCAGGGGGGTCAGCCCCAGCATTTT
NA,TRBJ2-1,TRBD1,TRBV28,CASTDRGELNEQFF,TGTGCCAGCACGGACAGGGGGGAATTAAATGAGCAGTTCTTC
NA,TRBJ2-2,TRBD1,TRBV19,CASSMTGVDTGELFF,TGTGCCAGTAGTATGACAGGGGTTGACACCGGGGAGCTGTTTTTT
NA,TRBJ2-3,NA,TRBV19,CASSISRDRADTQYF,TGTGCCAGTAGTATCTCTAGGGACCGGGCAGATACGCAGTATTTT
NA,TRBJ2-1,NA,TRBV6-1,CASSNDIYSYNEQFF,TGTGCCAGCAGTAACGACATCTACTCCTACAATGAGCAGTTCTTC
NA,TRBJ2-7,TRBD1,TRBV18,CASSPPRGTGAPSYEQYF,TGTGCCAGCTCACCACCGAGGGGAACAGGGGCCCCATCCTACGAGCAGTACTTC
NA,TRBJ2-3,NA,TRBV6-1,CASSDLAGRNTDTQYF,TGTGCCAGCAGTGATCTCGCGGGCAGGAACACAGATACGCAGTATTTT
NA,TRBJ2-2,NA,TRBV7-9,CASSLARDTGELFF,TGTGCCAGCAGCTTAGCGCGAGACACCGGGGAGCTGTTTTTT
NA,TRBJ1-1,NA,TRBV5-4,CASSSGRRTSTEAFF,TGTGCCAGCAGCTCGGGACGGCGGACGAGCACTGAAGCTTTCTTT
NA,TRBJ2-2,NA,TRBV2,CASRQITNTGELFF,TGTGCCAGCAGACAGATTACGAACACCGGGGAGCTGTTTTTT
NA,TRBJ2-7,NA,TRBV5-5,CASSLTIDSSYEQYF,TGTGCCAGCAGCTTAACAATAGACAGCTCCTACGAGCAGTACTTC
NA,TRBJ2-7,TRBD1,TRBV19,CASTGTVSHEQYF,TGTGCCAGTACCGGGACAGTTTCACACGAGCAGTACTTC
NA,TRBJ2-5,TRBD1,TRBV6-5,CASSYSTGANQETQYF,TGTGCCAGCAGTTACTCAACAGGGGCAAACCAAGAGACCCAGTACTTC
NA,TRBJ1-1,NA,TRBV19,CASSREETRAEAFF,TGTGCCAGTAGTCGAGAGGAAACGAGAGCTGAAGCTTTCTTT
NA,TRBJ2-7,TRBD1,TRBV28,CASSKPPGTGMNEQYF,TGTGCCAGCAGTAAACCGCCTGGGACAGGGATGAACGAGCAGTACTTC
NA,TRBJ1-2,TRBD1,TRBV6-5,CATQQGGGNYGYTF,TGTGCCACCCAACAGGGGGGAGGTAACTATGGCTACACCTTC
NA,TRBJ2-4,NA,TRBV28,CASSLYRSVNKNIQYF,TGTGCCAGCAGTTTATATCGGTCAGTAAACAAAAACATTCAGTACTTC
once,TRBJ1-2,NA,TRBV28,CASRISGTANYGYTF,TGTGCCAGCAGGATTTCCGGGACGGCAAACTATGGCTACACCTTC
NA,TRBJ1-4,NA,TRBV18,CASSMKGGEKLFF,TGTGCCAGCTCAATGAAAGGTGGTGAAAAACTGTTTTTT
NA,TRBJ2-3,NA,TRBV27,CASSLSRSTDTQYF,TGTGCCAGCAGTTTAAGCCGGAGCACAGATACGCAGTATTTT
NA,TRBJ1-1,TRBD1,TRBV6-5,CASRRQGLGTTEAFF,TGTGCCAGCAGGCGACAGGGGTTAGGGACCACTGAAGCTTTCTTT
NA,TRBJ1-1,NA,TRBV27,CASSLGRGRGDSGTEAFF,TGTGCCAGCAGTTTAGGTAGGGGTCGAGGGGATTCGGGTACTGAAGCTTTCTTT
NA,TRBJ1-5,TRBD1,TRBV28,CASSFSGGSQPQHF,TGTGCCAGCAGTTTCTCAGGGGGAAGTCAGCCCCAGCATTTT
NA,TRBJ2-6,TRBD1,TRBV28,CASYRQGSSSGANVLTF,TGTGCCAGCTATAGACAGGGTAGTTCCTCTGGGGCCAACGTCCTGACTTTC
NA,TRBJ2-7,NA,TRBV6-5,CASSYGLSYEQYF,TGTGCCAGCAGTTACGGCCTCTCCTACGAGCAGTACTTC
NA,TRBJ2-1,NA,TRBV6-6,CASSSYSYNEQFF,TGTGCCAGCAGTTCCTACTCCTACAATGAGCAGTTCTTC
NA,TRBJ1-3,NA,TRBV29-1,CSVGLRGVSGNTIYF,TGCAGCGTTGGACTCCGGGGAGTCTCTGGAAACACCATATATTTT
NA,TRBJ1-2,NA,TRBV29-1,CSVPRQGIYGYTF,TGCAGCGTTCCCAGGCAGGGGATCTATGGCTACACCTTC
NA,TRBJ1-2,NA,TRBV7-2,CASSSNADYGYTF,TGTGCCAGCAGCTCCAATGCGGACTATGGCTACACCTTC
once,TRBJ2-3,NA,TRBV21-1,CASSTPGTPTDTQYF,TGTGCCAGCTCCACCCCCGGGACCCCCACAGATACGCAGTATTTT
NA,TRBJ2-1,TRBD1,TRBV7-9,CASSFGASRGKNNEQFF,TGTGCCAGCAGCTTCGGGGCCTCCAGGGGGAAAAACAATGAGCAGTTCTTC
NA,TRBJ2-7,NA,TRBV11-2,CASSLDGQDYEQYF,TGTGCCAGCAGCTTAGATGGGCAAGACTACGAGCAGTACTTC
NA,TRBJ2-5,TRBD2,TRBV28,CASSLSAGGPNF,TGTGCCAGCAGCCTTAGCGCGGGAGGGCCCAACTTC
NA,TRBJ1-5,NA,TRBV6-1,CACSWAHSNQPQHF,TGTGCCTGCTCTTGGGCTCATAGCAATCAGCCCCAGCATTTT
NA,TRBJ2-3,NA,TRBV10-3,CAISEAPGRTDTQYF,TGTGCCATCAGTGAGGCTCCAGGACGCACAGATACGCAGTATTTT
NA,TRBJ2-3,TRBD2,TRBV11-2,CASSRGLAGSSDTQYF,TGTGCCAGCAGCCGCGGATTAGCGGGGTCGTCGGATACGCAGTATTTT
NA,TRBJ1-2,NA,TRBV18,CASSPPNQGQKIYGYTF,TGTGCCAGCTCACCACCGAACCAAGGACAGAAAATTTATGGCTACACCTTC
NA,TRBJ1-2,NA,TRBV30,CAWRRGPGDGYTF,TGTGCCTGGAGGCGCGGGCCTGGGGATGGCTACACCTTC
NA,TRBJ1-2,NA,TRBV9,CASSVGDSNYGYTF,TGTGCCAGCAGCGTGGGGGACTCTAACTATGGCTACACCTTC
NA,TRBJ2-5,NA,TRBV20-1,CSASREETQYF,TGCAGTGCTTCCAGGGAAGAGACCCAGTACTTC
NA,TRBJ2-1,TRBD2,TRBV7-9,CASSPGGGTYNEQFF,TGTGCCAGCAGCCCTGGCGGGGGGACCTACAATGAGCAGTTCTTC
NA,TRBJ2-3,TRBD1,TRBV5-1,CASSPGTGGYTDTQYF,TGCGCCAGCAGCCCTGGGACAGGGGGCTACACAGATACGCAGTATTTT
NA,TRBJ1-2,NA,TRBV7-3,CASSLNGRDTVYTF,TGTGCCAGCAGCTTAAATGGCCGGGACACAGTCTACACCTTC
NA,TRBJ1-1,NA,TRBV30,CAWSVDSTEAFF,TGTGCCTGGAGTGTAGACAGCACTGAAGCTTTCTTT
NA,TRBJ1-3,NA,TRBV5-4,CASSGPTGASGNTIYF,TGTGCCAGCAGCGGACCGACGGGGGCCTCTGGAAACACCATATATTTT
few,TRBJ2-3,TRBD2,TRBV5-4,CASSLLAGGPFTDTQYF,TGTGCCAGCAGCTTACTAGCGGGGGGGCCATTCACAGATACGCAGTATTTT